This TCR beta chain was sequenced in a study of blood T cell repertoires in COVID-19. Study-level background: Sample material is recorded as cDNA or gDNA derived from T cells, B-cell-depleted T cells, or PBMCs.

Original handling: Counts of nucleated cells, estimated from reference gene primer amplification, were obtained. Profiled with immunoSEQ multiplex PCR; TCRdb holds only in-frame clones, not every one. The DNA was the basis for D and trimming; V, J and clone size are from that table. The sample carries 150,000 or so clones, 75% to 90% recorded once. The CDR3 extends over 15 amino acids. CDR1 SGHAT and CDR2 FQNNGV come from the germline V gene. Trimming took off 1 base at V and 2 bases at J, with 11 bases between the two ends. The receptor was derived from a man of 80 years or more with acute or convalescent COVID-19. The rearrangement links TRBV11-2 to TRBJ1-1; tentatively, D is TRBD1 (6 bases). Sequenced input: peripheral blood. In DNA, the CDR3 is TGTGCCAGCAGCTTAGTCGGTGGGGGCAACACTGAAGCTTTCTTT. Encoded protein: CASSLVGGGNTEAFF.